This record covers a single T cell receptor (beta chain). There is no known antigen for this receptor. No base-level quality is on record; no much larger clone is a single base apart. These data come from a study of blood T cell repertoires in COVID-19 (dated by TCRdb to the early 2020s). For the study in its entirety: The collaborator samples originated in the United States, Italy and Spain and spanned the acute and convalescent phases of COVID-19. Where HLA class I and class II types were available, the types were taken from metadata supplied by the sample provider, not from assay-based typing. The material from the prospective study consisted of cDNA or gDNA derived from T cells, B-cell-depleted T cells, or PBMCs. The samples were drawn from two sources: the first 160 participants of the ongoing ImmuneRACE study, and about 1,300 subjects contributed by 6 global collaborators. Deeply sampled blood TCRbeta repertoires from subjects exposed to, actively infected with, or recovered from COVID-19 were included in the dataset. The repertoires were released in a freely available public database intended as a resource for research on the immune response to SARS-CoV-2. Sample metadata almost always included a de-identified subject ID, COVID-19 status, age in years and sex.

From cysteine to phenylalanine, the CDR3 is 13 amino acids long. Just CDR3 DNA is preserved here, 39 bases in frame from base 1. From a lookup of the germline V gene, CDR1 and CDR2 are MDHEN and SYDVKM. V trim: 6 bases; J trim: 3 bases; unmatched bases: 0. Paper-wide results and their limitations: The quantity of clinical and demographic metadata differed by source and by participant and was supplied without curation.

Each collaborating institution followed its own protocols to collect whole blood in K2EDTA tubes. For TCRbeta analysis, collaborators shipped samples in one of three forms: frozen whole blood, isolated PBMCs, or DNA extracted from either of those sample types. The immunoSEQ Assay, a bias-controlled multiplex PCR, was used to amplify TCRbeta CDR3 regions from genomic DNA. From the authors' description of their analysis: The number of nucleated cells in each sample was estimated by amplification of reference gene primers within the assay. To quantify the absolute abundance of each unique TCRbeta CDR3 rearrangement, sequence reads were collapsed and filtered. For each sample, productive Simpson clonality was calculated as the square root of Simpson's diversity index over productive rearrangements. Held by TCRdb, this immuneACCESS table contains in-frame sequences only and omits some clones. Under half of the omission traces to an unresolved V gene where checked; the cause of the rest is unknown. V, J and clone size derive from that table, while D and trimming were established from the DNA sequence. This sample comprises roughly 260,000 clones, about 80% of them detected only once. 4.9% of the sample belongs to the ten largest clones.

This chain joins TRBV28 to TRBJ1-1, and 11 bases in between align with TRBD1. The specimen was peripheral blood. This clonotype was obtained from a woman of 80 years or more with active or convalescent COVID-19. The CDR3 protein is CASRGQGDTEAFF. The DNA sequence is TGTGCCAGCAGGGGACAGGGGGACACTGAAGCTTTCTTT.